Detailed here is one T cell receptor (beta chain). Enrollees, about 18 to 89 years old, lived in about two dozen US areas. Membership in each cohort depended on participant-reported clinical history. Profiling relied on immunoSEQ multiplex PCR, and the TCRdb table lists in-frame clones only, not all of them. The sample records 200,000 to 250,000 clones, roughly 89% being singletons. V was shortened by 1 base and J by 9 bases, with 7 bases between the two germline ends. Germline V gene data show CDR1 as SGHDN and CDR2 as FVKESK. The CDR3 runs 13 residues. These data originate in a study of blood T cell repertoires in COVID-19. Study at large: COVID-19 samples, acute and convalescent, were from the United States, Italy and Spain.

The chain couples TRBV14 to TRBJ1-6, with unresolved D. The receptor was derived from a man younger than 40 who had been exposed to COVID-19. The sample consisted of PBMCs or T cells enriched from blood (not recorded which). Here the CDR3 DNA reads TGTGCCAGCAGCCAAGGCCGCGGTTCACCCCTCCACTTT. Its protein product is CASSQGRGSPLHF.